This T cell receptor (beta chain) was recovered during a study of T cell responses to AZD1222 COVID-19 vaccine. Study conclusions and caveats: Dominant CD4 TCR responses targeted spike regions 160-218 and 743-854. Unmutated variant regions reportedly attract nearly half of all spike-specific TCRs. Baseline seropositivity characterized only six AZD1222 recipients.

Measured with immunoSEQ multiplex PCR; TCRdb has only the in-frame clones, and not every one. The sample carries around 120,000 clones, nearly 90% recorded once. In regard to this clone: Antigen: not known.

Pooling covered second doses at about 4 or about 12 weeks. This clonotype was sampled from an adult who received the AZD1222 COVID-19 vaccine. The source material was peripheral blood, sampled 28 days after the second AZD1222 dose.

The CDR3 loop reads CASSLAAGLSNQPQHF. The DNA of the CDR3 is TGTGCCAGCAGCTTAGCTGCCGGTTTAAGCAATCAGCCCCAGCATTTT. This chain connects TRBV7-6 to TRBJ1-5; D is undetermined. The CDR3 runs to 16 residues. Trimming shortened V by 0 bases and J by 1 base, and 10 bases separated the two germline ends. Germline CDR1 reads SGHVS; CDR2 reads FNYEAQ. Drawing the rest from reference TRBV7-6 and TRBJ1-5, the complete variable domain is GAGVSQSPRYKVTKRGQDVALRCDPISGHVSLYWYRQALGQGPEFLTYFNYEAQQDKSGLPNDRFSAERPEGSISTLTIQRTEQRDSAMYRCASSLAAGLSNQPQHFGDGTRLSIL.